This T cell receptor beta chain was recorded in a study of OX40 agonist ivuxolimab in advanced cancers. Measured with immunoSEQ multiplex PCR; TCRdb has only the in-frame clones, and not every one. The top ten clones hold around 5.1% of a sample with 70,000 to 75,000 clones, roughly four fifths of them seen once. Autoimmune disease history or systemic immunosuppression was exclusionary. The material sequenced was CD4+ or CD8+ T cells sorted from blood, taken in a trial of the OX40 agonist ivuxolimab. The TCR comes from an adult with an advanced solid tumor such as melanoma, head and neck, liver or kidney cancer.

DNA of the CDR3: TGCGCCAGCAGTCTGTCGGCTCCAGATACGCAGTATTTT. This gives the protein CASSLSAPDTQYF. J is TRBJ2-3 and V is TRBV5-1; unclear D gene. V lost 5 bases and J lost 4, with 11 bases in between. This CDR3 comprises 13 residues. Per germline, CDR1 SGHRS and CDR2 YFSETQ. The variable domain in full, with the rest retrieved from reference TRBV5-1 and TRBJ2-3, is KAGVTQTPRYLIKTRGQQVTLSCSPISGHRSVSWYQQTPGQGLQFLFEYFSETQRNKGNFPGRFSGRQFSNSRSEMNVSTLELGDSALYLCASSLSAPDTQYFGPGTRLTVL.